The entry below gives a single T cell receptor beta chain sequence along with its context. This entry comes from a study of blood T cell repertoires in COVID-19. Study at large: From the United States, Italy and Spain came samples of acute and convalescent COVID-19. T cells, B-cell-depleted T cells, or PBMCs supplied cDNA or gDNA.

Profiling relied on immunoSEQ multiplex PCR, and the TCRdb table lists in-frame clones only, not all of them. Among 110,000 or so clones, 81% were seen once, and the ten largest hold roughly two fifths. The sequenced material came from peripheral blood. This receptor was identified in a man of 80 years or more with acute or convalescent COVID-19.

CDR3 residues: CASSPGHTDTQYF. CDR3 in DNA: TGTGCCAGCAGCCCAGGACACACAGATACGCAGTATTTT. The rearrangement links TRBV7-2 to TRBJ2-3, with D maybe TRBD1 (5 bases). Germline V gene lookup returns CDR1 SGHTA and CDR2 FQGNSA. This CDR3 comprises 13 residues. V was trimmed by 5 bases and J by 2 bases, leaving 8 bases between them. The full variable domain, completed using reference TRBV7-2 and TRBJ2-3, is GAGVSQSPSNKVTEKGKDVELRCDPISGHTALYWYRQSLGQGLEFLIYFQGNSAPDKSGLPSDRFSAERTGGSVSTLTIQRTQQEDSAVYLCASSPGHTDTQYFGPGTRLTVL.